This T cell receptor beta chain was retrieved from a study of blood T cell repertoires in COVID-19. For the study at large: COVID-19 samples from acute and convalescent phases originated in the United States, Italy and Spain. Sources were T cells, B-cell-depleted T cells, or PBMCs; the material itself was cDNA or gDNA.

This clone appeared a single time. Method: immunoSEQ multiplex PCR; TCRdb's copy keeps in-frame clones and lacks some. Here the sample spans about 160,000 clones, approximately 80% being singletons. The CDR3 covers 13 residues. Germline V gives CDR1 LNHDA, CDR2 SQIVND (reference sequence). V was shortened by 3 bases and J by 4 bases, with 7 bases between the two germline ends. V is TRBV19 and J is TRBJ2-1; a possible D gene is TRBD1 (6 bases). This sequence originates from a woman of 80 years or more with acute or convalescent COVID-19. The sample taken for sequencing was peripheral blood. The CDR3 protein is CASSIGQYNEQFF. CDR3 nucleotide sequence: TGTGCCAGTAGTATTGGACAGTACAATGAGCAGTTCTTC. The whole variable domain, filled in from reference TRBV19 and TRBJ2-1, reads DGGITQSPKYLFRKEGQNVTLSCEQNLNHDAMYWYRQDPGQGLRLIYYSQIVNDFQKGDIAEGYSVSREKKESFPLTVTSAQKNPTAFYLCASSIGQYNEQFFGPGTRLTVL.